A selection of T cell receptor beta chains follows, all from one sample in a study of memory CD4+ T cells and cytomegalovirus serostatus. Produced via immunoSEQ multiplex PCR; TCRdb's table is partial and in-frame only. The table has over 40,000 clones, 70% to 75% seen once. The sample consisted of memory CD4+ T cells from blood. The receptors here all came from an adult in good health and CMV-seropositive. CDR3s include the opening cysteine and the closing phenylalanine or tryptophan. D genes are given only for firm matches. A row's size may be missing; if present it is once, few, many or a size class.

clone_size d_call j_call v_call cdr3_aa cdr3_nt
- - TRBJ1-6 TRBV19 CASSLAGERGSPLHF TGTGCCAGTAGTCTTGCCGGGGAAAGAGGTTCACCCCTCCACTTT
- - TRBJ1-2 TRBV2 CASSDASPGQEYGYTF TGTGCCAGCAGTGATGCCTCCCCGGGGCAGGAATATGGCTACACCTTC
- - TRBJ2-3 TRBV18 CASSPTTERVFTQYF TGTGCCAGCTCACCAACGACAGAGAGGGTATTTACGCAGTATTTT
- TRBD2 TRBJ2-3 TRBV9 CASSWSGGASDTQYF TGTGCCAGCAGCTGGAGCGGGGGGGCCTCAGATACGCAGTATTTT
- TRBD1 TRBJ1-5 TRBV28 CASHQGGGQPQHF TGTGCCAGCCATCAGGGGGGGGGTCAGCCCCAGCATTTT
- - TRBJ1-1 TRBV6-5 CASRSSNTEAFF TGTGCCAGTCGGTCCAGCAACACTGAAGCTTTCTTT
- TRBD2 TRBJ2-1 TRBV6-6 CASSPTVERGYNEQFF TGTGCCAGCAGTCCGACGGTCGAGCGGGGCTACAATGAGCAGTTCTTC
- - TRBJ1-3 TRBV5-3 CARSLLRGGASGNTIYF TGTGCCAGAAGCTTGCTTAGGGGCGGGGCCTCTGGAAACACCATATATTTT
- - TRBJ2-1 TRBV6-5 CASRETISYNEQFF TGTGCCAGCAGGGAGACTATTTCCTACAATGAGCAGTTCTTC
- - TRBJ1-5 TRBV6-5 CASSYGSNQPQHF TGTGCCAGCAGTTACGGCAGCAATCAGCCCCAGCATTTT
once - TRBJ1-5 TRBV29-1 CSASGDFNQPQHF TGCAGCGCCTCAGGTGATTTCAATCAGCCCCAGCATTTT
- - TRBJ1-5 TRBV6-1 CASSAAGSYQPQHF TGTGCCAGCAGTGCCGCAGGATCCTATCAGCCCCAGCATTTT
- - TRBJ2-1 TRBV19 CASRRTVQYNEQFF TGTGCCAGTAGACGGACAGTCCAGTACAATGAGCAGTTCTTC
once - TRBJ2-1 TRBV5-1 CASSLLGALNEQFF TGCGCCAGCAGCTTGCTAGGAGCCCTCAATGAGCAGTTCTTC
- - TRBJ2-2 TRBV7-7 CASSLVPLSTMNTGELFF TGTGCTAGCAGCTTAGTACCCTTATCAACGATGAACACCGGGGAGCTGTTTTTT
- - TRBJ1-5 TRBV2 CASRPPGDGNQPQHF TGTGCCAGCAGGCCCCCAGGGGATGGCAATCAGCCCCAGCATTTT
- - TRBJ1-6 TRBV7-2 CASSPRIGSPLHF TGTGCCAGCAGCCCCAGGATAGGTTCACCCCTCCACTTT
- TRBD1 TRBJ1-4 TRBV19 CASSIGRGYANEKLFF TGTGCCAGTAGTATCGGCAGGGGGTATGCTAATGAAAAACTGTTTTTT
- TRBD2 TRBJ2-1 TRBV6-1 CASLLSGGLGNEQFF TGTGCCAGCCTTCTCAGCGGGGGCTTGGGGAATGAGCAGTTCTTC
- TRBD1 TRBJ1-1 TRBV7-8 CASSPYRGRTEAFF TGTGCCAGCAGCCCCTACAGGGGGAGGACTGAAGCTTTCTTT
- - TRBJ2-5 TRBV7-7 CASSPLGVQETQYF TGTGCTAGCAGCCCCCTCGGGGTCCAAGAGACCCAGTACTTC
- - TRBJ2-3 TRBV7-2 CASSLVVDTQYF TGTGCCAGCAGCTTAGTTGTGGATACGCAGTATTTT
- - TRBJ1-4 TRBV10-1 CAGVDPAEEKLFF TGCGCCGGCGTGGACCCGGCGGAGGAAAAACTGTTTTTT
- - TRBJ1-5 TRBV2 CASNPDSSNQPQHF TGTGCCAGCAATCCGGACAGTAGCAATCAGCCCCAGCATTTT
medium-sized - TRBJ2-2 TRBV9 CASSPRTENTGELFF TGTGCCAGCAGCCCTCGGACAGAAAACACCGGGGAGCTGTTTTTT
once - TRBJ1-1 TRBV19 CASSIVPGAGQNTEAFF TGTGCCAGTAGTATAGTCCCGGGGGCAGGACAGAACACTGAAGCTTTCTTT
- TRBD1 TRBJ1-6 TRBV5-4 CASSSGQGRSPLHF TGTGCCAGCAGCTCCGGACAGGGTCGGTCACCCCTCCACTTT
- TRBD2 TRBJ2-7 TRBV27 CASSSLAGTYEQYF TGTGCCAGCAGTTCGCTAGCGGGGACCTACGAGCAGTACTTC
once - TRBJ1-2 TRBV6-6 CASSPPTSYGYTF TGTGCCAGCAGTCCCCCCACTAGCTATGGCTACACCTTC
few - TRBJ1-1 TRBV18 CASSPAGGSTEAFF TGTGCCAGCTCACCCGCGGGAGGGAGCACTGAAGCTTTCTTT
- TRBD2 TRBJ2-7 TRBV11-3 CASSADPGGEQYF TGTGCCAGCAGCGCGGACCCCGGGGGGGAGCAGTACTTC
- - TRBJ2-7 TRBV14 CASSRPGLTYEQYF TGTGCCAGCAGCCGCCCAGGGTTAACCTACGAGCAGTACTTC
- - TRBJ2-7 TRBV18 CASSRQSSYEQYF TGTGCCAGCTCACGTCAGAGCTCCTACGAGCAGTACTTC
- - TRBJ1-2 TRBV7-2 CASSLAATEPYGYTF TGTGCCAGCAGCTTAGCTGCTACAGAACCGTATGGCTACACCTTC
- - TRBJ2-7 TRBV5-1 CASSKGNRATSYEQYF TGCGCCAGCAGCAAGGGAAACAGGGCTACTTCCTACGAGCAGTACTTC
- TRBD1 TRBJ2-7 TRBV5-8 CASSTEGQIPIYEQYF TGTGCCAGCAGCACCGAGGGACAGATCCCTATTTACGAGCAGTACTTC
- TRBD1 TRBJ1-2 TRBV7-3 CASSLPRTGPTNYGYTF TGTGCCAGCAGCTTACCCCGGACAGGGCCTACTAACTATGGCTACACCTTC
- TRBD1 TRBJ1-2 TRBV7-8 CASSSTGRSYGYTF TGTGCCAGCAGCTCGACAGGGCGAAGCTATGGCTACACCTTC
- - TRBJ1-3 TRBV4-1 CASSQMGPSGNTIYF TGCGCCAGCAGCCAAATGGGACCGTCTGGAAACACCATATATTTT
once - TRBJ2-7 TRBV5-6 CASSLVLGGYEQYF TGTGCCAGCAGCTTGGTTCTGGGGGGCTACGAGCAGTACTTC
- - TRBJ1-4 TRBV4-1 CASSQPALRQSPATNEKLFF TGCGCCAGCAGCCAGCCCGCTCTGAGGCAATCGCCGGCAACTAATGAAAAACTGTTTTTT
medium-sized - TRBJ1-2 TRBV9 CASSVAGSGYTF TGTGCCAGCAGCGTAGCTGGGTCTGGCTACACCTTC
- - TRBJ1-1 TRBV6-6 CASSYPRTVNTEAFF TGTGCCAGCAGTTACCCACGGACGGTGAACACTGAAGCTTTCTTT
- - TRBJ1-4 TRBV28 CASSSLPGWGGEKLFF TGTGCCAGCAGTTCCCTTCCGGGATGGGGTGGGGAAAAACTGTTTTTT
few TRBD1 TRBJ2-7 TRBV7-2 CASSLERDRGREQYF TGTGCCAGCAGCTTAGAACGGGACAGGGGGCGCGAGCAGTACTTC
- - TRBJ2-7 TRBV13 CASSKINGLTYEQYF TGTGCCAGCAGCAAAATAAACGGGCTGACCTACGAGCAGTACTTC
medium-sized TRBD2 TRBJ2-5 TRBV18 CASSPLTSRQETQYF TGTGCCAGCTCACCACTGACTAGCAGACAAGAGACCCAGTACTTC
few TRBD2 TRBJ2-5 TRBV19 CASSDLSSGAIETQYF TGTGCCAGTAGTGACCTCTCTAGCGGGGCTATAGAGACCCAGTACTTC
- - TRBJ1-2 TRBV4-2 CASSQEGNYGYTF TGTGCCAGCAGCCAAGAGGGGAACTATGGCTACACCTTC
few - TRBJ1-1 TRBV19 CASSITMDMNTEAFF TGTGCCAGTAGTATCACGATGGACATGAACACTGAAGCTTTCTTT
- - TRBJ2-2 TRBV29-1 CSAVNAGELFF TGCAGCGCCGTAAATGCCGGGGAGCTGTTTTTT
- TRBD1 TRBJ2-3 TRBV7-6 CASSPHRGQSTDTQYF TGTGCCAGCAGCCCTCACAGGGGCCAGAGCACAGATACGCAGTATTTT
- TRBD2 TRBJ2-5 TRBV7-3 CASSQRGGQETQYF TGTGCCAGCAGCCAGCGGGGGGGCCAAGAGACCCAGTACTTC